These T cell receptor beta chains were read from a single sample in a study of patients and donors after allogeneic stem cell transplantation. From the RT-PCR reads, TCRdb called clonotypes with MiXCR, one entry per CDR3 protein. The sample includes about 960,000 distinct CDR3 sequences, roughly 18% of them seen just once. The sequenced material came from blood, either unsorted or a sorted T cell fraction (not recorded which). The receptors derive from a human donor who was either an allogeneic HSCT recipient or a stem cell or donor lymphocyte infusion donor (not recorded which). It is not recorded whose cells these are; they may come from a transplant donor. Each CDR3 is given with its conserved first and last residue. The order of the fields is V gene, CDR3 length, J gene, clone size, D gene, CDR3 protein, CDR3 DNA. A D gene is named only where the DNA matches it firmly. Expanded clones are given a class, and other clones once, few, many or no size at all.

v_call: TRBV27
cdr3_length: 14
j_call: TRBJ2-7
clone_size: -
d_call: TRBD2
cdr3_aa: CASRGSGNIYEQYF
cdr3_nt: TGTGCCAGCAGGGGTAGCGGGAACATATACGAGCAGTACTTC

v_call: TRBV5-1
cdr3_length: 15
j_call: TRBJ1-1
clone_size: -
d_call: TRBD1
cdr3_aa: CASSLLQGVNTEAFF
cdr3_nt: TGCGCCAGCAGCTTACTACAGGGGGTGAACACTGAAGCTTTCTTT

v_call: TRBV4-3
cdr3_length: 14
j_call: TRBJ2-7
clone_size: few
d_call: TRBD1
cdr3_aa: CASSQEGRGSEQYF
cdr3_nt: TGCGCCAGCAGCCAAGAGGGCAGGGGGAGCGAGCAGTACTTC

v_call: TRBV5-1
cdr3_length: 12
j_call: TRBJ2-1
clone_size: many
d_call: -
cdr3_aa: CASSLANNEQFF
cdr3_nt: TGCGCCAGCAGCTTAGCAAACAATGAGCAGTTCTTC

v_call: TRBV27
cdr3_length: 14
j_call: TRBJ2-1
clone_size: few
d_call: -
cdr3_aa: CASREPSSFHEQFF
cdr3_nt: TGTGCCAGCAGAGAGCCTAGCTCCTTCCATGAGCAGTTCTTC

v_call: TRBV23-1
cdr3_length: 14
j_call: TRBJ1-1
clone_size: -
d_call: TRBD1
cdr3_aa: CAIPKSRGHTEAFF
cdr3_nt: TGCGCCATCCCGAAATCCAGGGGGCACACTGAAGCTTTCTTT

v_call: TRBV9
cdr3_length: 17
j_call: TRBJ2-1
clone_size: -
d_call: TRBD1
cdr3_aa: CASSVYRDRVSYNEQFF
cdr3_nt: TGTGCCAGCAGCGTATACCGGGACAGGGTTTCCTACAATGAGCAGTTCTTC

v_call: TRBV5-1
cdr3_length: 13
j_call: TRBJ1-4
clone_size: -
d_call: -
cdr3_aa: CASSLTPTDKLFF
cdr3_nt: TGCGCCAGCAGCTTAACACCGACTGATAAACTGTTTTTT

v_call: TRBV29-1
cdr3_length: 15
j_call: TRBJ2-7
clone_size: many
d_call: TRBD2
cdr3_aa: CSVEQTTSGKNEQYF
cdr3_nt: TGCAGCGTTGAGCAAACGACTAGCGGGAAGAACGAGCAGTACTTC

v_call: TRBV12-3/TRBV12-4
cdr3_length: 11
j_call: TRBJ1-3
clone_size: -
d_call: -
cdr3_aa: CASSPLNTIYF
cdr3_nt: TGTGCCAGCAGCCCTCTAAACACCATATATTTT

v_call: TRBV12-3/TRBV12-4
cdr3_length: 16
j_call: TRBJ2-7
clone_size: few
d_call: TRBD1
cdr3_aa: CASSSLLDRDSYEQYF
cdr3_nt: TGTGCCAGCAGTTCCCTCCTAGACAGGGACTCCTACGAGCAGTACTTC

v_call: TRBV6-2/TRBV6-3
cdr3_length: 14
j_call: TRBJ1-1
clone_size: many
d_call: -
cdr3_aa: CASSPGTQNTEAFF
cdr3_nt: TGTGCCAGCAGTCCCGGGACTCAGAACACTGAAGCTTTCTTT

v_call: TRBV5-6
cdr3_length: 13
j_call: TRBJ1-2
clone_size: -
d_call: -
cdr3_aa: CASSTLRADGYTF
cdr3_nt: TGTGCCAGCAGCACTTTGCGGGCGGATGGCTACACCTTC

v_call: TRBV29-1
cdr3_length: 13
j_call: TRBJ2-7
clone_size: -
d_call: TRBD1
cdr3_aa: CSVTGTVLYEQYF
cdr3_nt: TGCAGCGTGACCGGGACAGTCTTATACGAGCAGTACTTC

v_call: TRBV5-1
cdr3_length: 18
j_call: TRBJ2-1
clone_size: few
d_call: -
cdr3_aa: CASSLKILARDSYNEQFF
cdr3_nt: TGCGCCAGCAGCTTGAAAATTCTAGCTCGGGACTCCTACAATGAGCAGTTCTTC

v_call: TRBV12-3/TRBV12-4
cdr3_length: 16
j_call: TRBJ2-1
clone_size: -
d_call: TRBD2
cdr3_aa: CASSATSGSPYNEQFF
cdr3_nt: TGTGCCAGCAGCGCGACTAGCGGGAGTCCCTACAATGAGCAGTTCTTC

v_call: TRBV20-1
cdr3_length: 15
j_call: TRBJ2-3
clone_size: many
d_call: TRBD2
cdr3_aa: CSARAGTTSTDTQYF
cdr3_nt: TGCAGTGCTAGAGCCGGGACTACTAGCACAGATACGCAGTATTTT

v_call: TRBV5-1
cdr3_length: 15
j_call: TRBJ2-7
clone_size: -
d_call: -
cdr3_aa: CASSFRSAKSYEQYF
cdr3_nt: TGCGCCAGCAGCTTCCGTTCAGCCAAAAGCTACGAGCAGTACTTC

v_call: TRBV18
cdr3_length: 14
j_call: TRBJ1-2
clone_size: few
d_call: -
cdr3_aa: CASSPLDNGYGYTF
cdr3_nt: TGTGCCAGCTCACCACTAGATAATGGCTATGGCTACACCTTC

v_call: TRBV11-3
cdr3_length: 17
j_call: TRBJ2-4
clone_size: -
d_call: -
cdr3_aa: CASSLGRVGGAPNIQYF
cdr3_nt: TGTGCCAGCAGCTTAGGACGGGTCGGCGGGGCTCCAAACATTCAGTACTTC

v_call: TRBV24-1
cdr3_length: 15
j_call: TRBJ2-7
clone_size: few
d_call: TRBD2
cdr3_aa: CATSGGGLAGDEQYF
cdr3_nt: TGTGCCACCAGTGGGGGGGGACTAGCGGGAGACGAGCAGTACTTC

v_call: TRBV9
cdr3_length: 17
j_call: TRBJ2-3
clone_size: -
d_call: TRBD2
cdr3_aa: CASSVDPSGRPADTQYF
cdr3_nt: TGTGCCAGCAGCGTAGATCCAAGCGGGAGGCCGGCAGATACGCAGTATTTT

v_call: TRBV2
cdr3_length: 14
j_call: TRBJ1-3
clone_size: once
d_call: -
cdr3_aa: CASAWGNSGNTIYF
cdr3_nt: TGTGCCAGCGCCTGGGGGAACTCTGGAAACACCATATATTTT

v_call: TRBV14
cdr3_length: 16
j_call: TRBJ2-5
clone_size: -
d_call: TRBD2
cdr3_aa: CASSQPGTSGGETQYF
cdr3_nt: TGTGCCAGCAGCCAACCAGGGACTAGCGGGGGAGAGACCCAGTACTTC

v_call: TRBV24-1
cdr3_length: 13
j_call: TRBJ2-2
clone_size: -
d_call: -
cdr3_aa: CATSDSPSGELFF
cdr3_nt: TGTGCCACCAGTGATAGCCCCTCCGGGGAGCTGTTTTTT

v_call: TRBV29-1
cdr3_length: 12
j_call: TRBJ2-7
clone_size: -
d_call: -
cdr3_aa: CSVRIGSYEQYF
cdr3_nt: TGCAGCGTGAGGATTGGGTCCTACGAGCAGTACTTC

v_call: TRBV20-1
cdr3_length: 12
j_call: TRBJ2-7
clone_size: many
d_call: TRBD1
cdr3_aa: CSAGQGWNEQYF
cdr3_nt: TGCAGTGCCGGACAGGGGTGGAACGAGCAGTACTTC

v_call: TRBV30
cdr3_length: 14
j_call: TRBJ2-5
clone_size: -
d_call: TRBD2
cdr3_aa: CAWGLGGSLETQYF
cdr3_nt: TGTGCCTGGGGGCTGGGGGGGAGCTTAGAGACCCAGTACTTC

v_call: TRBV18
cdr3_length: 14
j_call: TRBJ1-6
clone_size: -
d_call: TRBD1
cdr3_aa: CASSTDRGNSPLHF
cdr3_nt: TGTGCCAGCTCAACAGACAGGGGGAATTCACCCCTCCACTTT

v_call: TRBV5-6
cdr3_length: 14
j_call: TRBJ2-7
clone_size: -
d_call: TRBD2
cdr3_aa: CASSTSGGPREQYF
cdr3_nt: TGTGCCAGCAGCACTAGCGGGGGGCCGCGGGAGCAGTACTTC

v_call: TRBV2
cdr3_length: 13
j_call: TRBJ2-3
clone_size: -
d_call: TRBD2
cdr3_aa: CASSVTGTSEQYF
cdr3_nt: TGTGCCAGCAGTGTTACCGGGACTAGTGAGCAGTATTTT

v_call: TRBV29-1
cdr3_length: 16
j_call: TRBJ2-2
clone_size: -
d_call: TRBD1
cdr3_aa: CSVRDRATSNTGELFF
cdr3_nt: TGCAGCGTTCGGGACAGAGCCACATCGAACACCGGGGAGCTGTTTTTT

v_call: TRBV30
cdr3_length: 13
j_call: TRBJ1-5
clone_size: -
d_call: -
cdr3_aa: CAWSVGQYQPQHF
cdr3_nt: TGTGCCTGGAGTGTTGGACAGTATCAGCCCCAGCATTTT

v_call: TRBV12-3/TRBV12-4
cdr3_length: 14
j_call: TRBJ1-1
clone_size: -
d_call: -
cdr3_aa: CASSLATENTEAFF
cdr3_nt: TGTGCCAGCAGTTTAGCCACAGAGAACACTGAAGCTTTCTTT

v_call: TRBV4-3
cdr3_length: 13
j_call: TRBJ1-1
clone_size: -
d_call: -
cdr3_aa: CASSPGGGSEAFF
cdr3_nt: TGCGCCAGCAGCCCCGGGGGGGGGTCTGAAGCTTTCTTT

v_call: TRBV29-1
cdr3_length: 12
j_call: TRBJ1-5
clone_size: few
d_call: -
cdr3_aa: CSAVLGNQPQHF
cdr3_nt: TGCAGCGCCGTTCTCGGCAATCAGCCCCAGCATTTT

v_call: TRBV6-1
cdr3_length: 12
j_call: TRBJ2-2
clone_size: few
d_call: -
cdr3_aa: CASNPGTGELFF
cdr3_nt: TGTGCCAGCAATCCGGGCACCGGGGAGCTGTTTTTT

v_call: TRBV6-1
cdr3_length: 15
j_call: TRBJ1-2
clone_size: -
d_call: -
cdr3_aa: CASSQDSFRGSGYTF
cdr3_nt: TGTGCCAGCAGTCAGGACAGCTTTCGAGGCAGTGGCTACACCTTC

v_call: TRBV13
cdr3_length: 12
j_call: TRBJ1-4
clone_size: few
d_call: -
cdr3_aa: CASSLAAEKLFF
cdr3_nt: TGTGCCAGCAGCTTAGCTGCTGAAAAACTGTTTTTT

v_call: TRBV29-1
cdr3_length: 12
j_call: TRBJ2-1
clone_size: many
d_call: TRBD1
cdr3_aa: CSAGQGANEQFF
cdr3_nt: TGCAGCGCAGGACAGGGGGCGAATGAGCAGTTCTTC

v_call: TRBV7-3
cdr3_length: 16
j_call: TRBJ2-1
clone_size: few
d_call: -
cdr3_aa: CASSPKGGPLGNEQFF
cdr3_nt: TGTGCCAGCAGCCCTAAGGGGGGCCCTTTAGGTAATGAGCAGTTCTTC

v_call: TRBV29-1
cdr3_length: 12
j_call: TRBJ2-2
clone_size: few
d_call: -
cdr3_aa: CSVEVKPSELFF
cdr3_nt: TGCAGCGTTGAAGTGAAACCGTCGGAGCTGTTTTTT

v_call: TRBV12-3/TRBV12-4
cdr3_length: 14
j_call: TRBJ1-1
clone_size: -
d_call: TRBD1
cdr3_aa: CASTRQGVLTEAFF
cdr3_nt: TGTGCCAGCACCCGACAGGGGGTACTCACTGAAGCTTTCTTT

v_call: TRBV25-1
cdr3_length: 14
j_call: TRBJ2-7
clone_size: -
d_call: -
cdr3_aa: CASAPDPSSYEQYF
cdr3_nt: TGTGCCAGCGCACCCGACCCAAGCTCCTACGAGCAGTACTTC

v_call: TRBV24-1
cdr3_length: 13
j_call: TRBJ1-5
clone_size: few
d_call: TRBD1
cdr3_aa: CATSLDRDQPQHF
cdr3_nt: TGTGCCACCAGCCTGGACAGGGACCAGCCCCAGCATTTT

v_call: TRBV11-2
cdr3_length: 13
j_call: TRBJ2-5
clone_size: -
d_call: -
cdr3_aa: CASSWDGVETQYF
cdr3_nt: TGTGCCAGCAGCTGGGACGGTGTGGAGACCCAGTACTTC

v_call: TRBV2
cdr3_length: 15
j_call: TRBJ2-1
clone_size: -
d_call: TRBD2
cdr3_aa: CASTRGLVGYNEQFF
cdr3_nt: TGTGCCAGCACCCGGGGACTAGTAGGCTACAATGAGCAGTTCTTC

v_call: TRBV12-3/TRBV12-4
cdr3_length: 14
j_call: TRBJ2-5
clone_size: -
d_call: -
cdr3_aa: CASSLEKPQKTQYF
cdr3_nt: TGTGCCAGCAGTTTAGAGAAACCCCAAAAGACCCAGTACTTC

v_call: TRBV7-9
cdr3_length: 11
j_call: TRBJ2-1
clone_size: -
d_call: -
cdr3_aa: CASSLGGGPFF
cdr3_nt: TGTGCCAGCAGCTTAGGTGGGGGGCCGTTCTTC

v_call: TRBV5-1
cdr3_length: 17
j_call: TRBJ1-2
clone_size: -
d_call: -
cdr3_aa: CASSPTVRALANYGYTF
cdr3_nt: TGCGCCAGCAGCCCCACAGTCAGGGCCCTAGCTAACTATGGCTACACCTTC

v_call: TRBV7-3
cdr3_length: 13
j_call: TRBJ2-1
clone_size: -
d_call: -
cdr3_aa: CASSASGVNEQFF
cdr3_nt: TGTGCCAGCAGCGCCTCAGGGGTGAATGAGCAGTTCTTC